The clone carrying this TCR beta chain showed up just a few times. This may be a read error: a much more frequent sequence differs by one nucleotide. The data were obtained in a study of tumor and adjacent non-tumor tissue in lung cancer. This CDR3 has 12 residues. Between the trimmed V and J ends, which lost 1 base and 14 bases, there was a span of 14 bases. CDR1 is SGHNT and CDR2 is YYREEE in the germline V gene (reference sequence). No cell sorting was done before RNA was extracted from the tissue. This non-tumor lung sample came from over 3 cm beyond the tumor edge. The library came from three nested PCR rounds adapted from ARM-PCR protocols. Each CDR3 protein gets one entry after TCRdb re-called the multiplex PCR reads with MiXCR. There are roughly 44,000 distinct CDR3 sequences in the sample; roughly 62% occur only once, and 15% to 20% lies in the top ten.

The clonotype comes from a woman aged 35 to 49 with non-small cell lung cancer. The sequenced sample was distant non-tumor lung tissue. This chain joins TRBV5-4 and TRBJ2-3, with unresolved D. The CDR3 DNA is TGTGCCAGCAGCTTGTCAGTGGCTAAATGGTATTTT. Residues: CASSLSVAKWYF.